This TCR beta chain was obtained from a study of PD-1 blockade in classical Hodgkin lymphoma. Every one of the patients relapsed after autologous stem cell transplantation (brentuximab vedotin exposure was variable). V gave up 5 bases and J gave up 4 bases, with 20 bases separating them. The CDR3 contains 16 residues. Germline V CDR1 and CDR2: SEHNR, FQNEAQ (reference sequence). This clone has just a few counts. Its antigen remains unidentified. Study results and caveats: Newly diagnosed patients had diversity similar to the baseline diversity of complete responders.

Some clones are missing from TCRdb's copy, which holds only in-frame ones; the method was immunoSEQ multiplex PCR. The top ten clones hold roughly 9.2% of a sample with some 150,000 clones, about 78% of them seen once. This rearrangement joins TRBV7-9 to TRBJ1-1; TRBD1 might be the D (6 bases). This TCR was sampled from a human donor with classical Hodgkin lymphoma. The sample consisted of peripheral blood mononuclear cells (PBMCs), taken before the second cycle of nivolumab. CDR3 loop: CASSTLSQGFGTEAFF. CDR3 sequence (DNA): TGTGCCAGCAGCACCCTCTCGCAGGGGTTTGGCACTGAAGCTTTCTTT.